A single sample is the source of the 5 T cell receptor beta chains below, sequenced in a study of T cell repertoires in cytomegalovirus infection. Antigen specificity for these receptors is unknown. TCRdb independently ran MiXCR on the reads; one entry per CDR3 protein. The sample lists approximately 500,000 distinct CDR3 sequences, around 35% occurring once. The sample here was cultured PBMCs, taken from culture after CMV antigen stimulation. All receptors come from a human donor in good health (CMV status not recorded). Some clones in this sample may be carry-over from other donors' samples.

The chain joins TRBV11-2 to TRBJ2-7; TRBD1 aligns across 9 bases. The CDR3 runs to 14 residues. Germline V gene lookup returns CDR1 SGHAT and CDR2 FQNNGV. DNA of the CDR3: TGTGCCAGCAGATCCGGGACAGGGTCCTCCGAGCAGTACGTC. It yields the protein CASRSGTGSSEQYV.

This chain connects TRBV12-3 or TRBV12-4 to TRBJ1-1; D not resolved. V was clipped by 5 bases and J by 6 bases, with 10 bases between them. The CDR3 extends over 12 amino acids. The CDR3 sequence: CASSRRWPEAFF. The CDR3 DNA follows: TGTGCCAGCAGTAGAAGATGGCCTGAAGCTTTCTTT.

This chain joins TRBV11-2 and TRBJ2-3, with 9 bases identical to TRBD2. This CDR3 is built from 16 residues. CDR1 and CDR2 from the germline V gene are SGHAT and FQNNGV. V lost 3 bases, J lost 1 base, and 5 bases stayed unmatched. CDR3 in amino acids: CASSFRGGRGTDTQYF. In nucleotides, the CDR3 is TGTGCCAGCAGCTTTAGGGGCGGGAGGGGCACAGATACGCAGTATTTT.

This clonotype was counted many times. This rearrangement joins TRBV27 to TRBJ1-1, with 8 bases aligning to TRBD1. V trimming: 5 bases; J trimming: 1 base; junction bases outside the gene matches: 6. Looked up from germline, CDR1 is MNHEY and CDR2 is SMNVEV (reference sequence). This CDR3 comprises 15 residues. The CDR3 DNA follows: TGTGCCAGCAGTCTCCGAGGGACAGGGAACACTGAAGCTTTCTTT. It translates to CASSLRGTGNTEAFF.

The chain employs TRBV29-1 and TRBJ2-7; TRBD1 matches at 8 bases. Per the germline V gene, CDR1 is SQVTM and CDR2 is ANQGSEA. J gave up 2 bases and V 3 bases, and 3 bases lay outside the gene matches. The CDR3 extends over 13 amino acids. The CDR3 region has the DNA TGCAGCGTTGACACAGGGGGTCCCTACGAGCAGTACTTC. This encodes CSVDTGGPYEQYF.